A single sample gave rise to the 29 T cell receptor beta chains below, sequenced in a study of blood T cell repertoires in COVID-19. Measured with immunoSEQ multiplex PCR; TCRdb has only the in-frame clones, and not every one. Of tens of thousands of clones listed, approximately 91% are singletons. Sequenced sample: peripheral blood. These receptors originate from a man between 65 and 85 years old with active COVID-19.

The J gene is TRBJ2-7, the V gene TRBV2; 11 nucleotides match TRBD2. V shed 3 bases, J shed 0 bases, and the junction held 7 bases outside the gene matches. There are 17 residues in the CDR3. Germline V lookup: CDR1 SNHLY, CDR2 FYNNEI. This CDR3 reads CASSEGLADLSSYEQYF. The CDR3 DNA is TGTGCCAGCAGTGAGGGACTAGCGGACCTAAGCTCCTACGAGCAGTACTTC. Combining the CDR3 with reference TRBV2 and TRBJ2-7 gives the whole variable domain EPEVTQTPSHQVTQMGQEVILRCVPISNHLYFYWYRQILGQKVEFLVSFYNNEISEKSEIFDDQFSVERPDGSNFTLKIRSTKLEDSAMYFCASSEGLADLSSYEQYFGPGTRLTVT.

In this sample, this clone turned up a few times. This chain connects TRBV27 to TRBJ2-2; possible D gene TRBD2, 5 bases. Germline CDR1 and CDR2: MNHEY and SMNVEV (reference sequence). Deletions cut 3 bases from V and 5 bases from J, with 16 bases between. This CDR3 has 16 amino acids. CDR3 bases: TGTGCCAGCAGTTTGCTACCGGGCCTAGCTACCGGGGAGCTGTTTTTT. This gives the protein CASSLLPGLATGELFF.

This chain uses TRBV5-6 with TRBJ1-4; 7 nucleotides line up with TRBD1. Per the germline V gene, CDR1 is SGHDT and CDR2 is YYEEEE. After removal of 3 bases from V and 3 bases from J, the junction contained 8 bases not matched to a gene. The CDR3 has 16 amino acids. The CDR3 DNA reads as TGTGCCAGCAGCTCAACCACAGGGGTCTCTAATGAAAAACTGTTTTTT. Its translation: CASSSTTGVSNEKLFF.

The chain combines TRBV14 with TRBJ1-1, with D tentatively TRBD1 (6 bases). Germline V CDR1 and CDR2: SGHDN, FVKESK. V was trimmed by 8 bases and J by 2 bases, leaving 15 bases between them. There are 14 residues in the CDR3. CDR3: CASGSTGHNTEAFF. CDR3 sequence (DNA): TGTGCCAGCGGATCGACGGGACACAACACTGAAGCTTTCTTT.

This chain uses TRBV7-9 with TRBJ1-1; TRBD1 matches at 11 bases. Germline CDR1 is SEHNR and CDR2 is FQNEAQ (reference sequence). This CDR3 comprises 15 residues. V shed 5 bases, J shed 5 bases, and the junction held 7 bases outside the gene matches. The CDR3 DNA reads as TGTGCCAGCAGCCGTCCCGGGACAGGGGGGACTGAAGCTTTCTTT. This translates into CASSRPGTGGTEAFF.

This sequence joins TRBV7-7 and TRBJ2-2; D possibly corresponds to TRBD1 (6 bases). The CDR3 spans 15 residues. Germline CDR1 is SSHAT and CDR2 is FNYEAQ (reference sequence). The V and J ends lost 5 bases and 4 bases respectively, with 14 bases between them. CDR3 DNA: TGTGCCAGCAGCGCTGCGCAGGGGACCACCGGGGAGCTGTTTTTT. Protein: CASSAAQGTTGELFF.

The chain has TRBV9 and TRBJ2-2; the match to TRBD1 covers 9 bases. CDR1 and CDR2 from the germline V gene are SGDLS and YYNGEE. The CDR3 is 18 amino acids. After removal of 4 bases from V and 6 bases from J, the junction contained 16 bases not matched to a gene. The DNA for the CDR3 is TGTGCCAGCAGCATCCTCGCACCGGGACAGGGTTATTCCGGGGAGCTGTTTTTT. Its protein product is CASSILAPGQGYSGELFF.

As DNA, the CDR3 is TGTGCCAGCAGGGTAGCGGGAGTCCACACCGGGGAGCTGTTTTTT. Amino acid sequence: CASRVAGVHTGELFF. The rearrangement links TRBV28 to TRBJ2-2; 9 bases fit TRBD2. Trimming at V came to 6 bases and at J to 3 bases, leaving 5 bases not matched to a gene. Germline V gene data show CDR1 as MDHEN and CDR2 as SYDVKM. The CDR3 runs to 15 residues.

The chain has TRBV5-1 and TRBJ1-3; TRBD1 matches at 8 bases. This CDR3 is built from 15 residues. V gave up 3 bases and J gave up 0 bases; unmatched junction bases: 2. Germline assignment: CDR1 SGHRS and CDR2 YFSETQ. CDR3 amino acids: CASSSGQVSGNTIYF. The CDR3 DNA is TGCGCCAGCAGCTCGGGACAGGTCTCTGGAAACACCATATATTTT.

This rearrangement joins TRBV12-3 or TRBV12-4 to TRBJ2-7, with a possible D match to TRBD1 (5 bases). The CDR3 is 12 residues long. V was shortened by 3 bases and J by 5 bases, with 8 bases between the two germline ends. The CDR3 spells CASSFGAHEQYF. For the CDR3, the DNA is TGTGCCAGCAGTTTTGGGGCCCACGAGCAGTACTTC.

CDR3 sequence reads: CASSLAGRRSEAFF. The CDR3 DNA reads TGCGCCAGCAGCTTGGCGGGTAGGCGCTCCGAAGCTTTCTTT. The chain combines TRBV5-1 with TRBJ1-1; D unresolved. The germline gives CDR1 SGHRS, CDR2 YFSETQ. The V gene lost 0 bases and the J gene lost 8 bases, with 14 bases spanning the gap. This CDR3 has 14 residues.

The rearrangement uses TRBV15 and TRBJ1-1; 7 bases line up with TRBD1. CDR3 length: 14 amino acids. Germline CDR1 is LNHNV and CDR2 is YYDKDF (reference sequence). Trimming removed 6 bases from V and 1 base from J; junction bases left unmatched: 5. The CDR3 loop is CATSSDRENTEAFF. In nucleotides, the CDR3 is TGTGCCACCAGTAGCGACAGGGAGAACACTGAAGCTTTCTTT.

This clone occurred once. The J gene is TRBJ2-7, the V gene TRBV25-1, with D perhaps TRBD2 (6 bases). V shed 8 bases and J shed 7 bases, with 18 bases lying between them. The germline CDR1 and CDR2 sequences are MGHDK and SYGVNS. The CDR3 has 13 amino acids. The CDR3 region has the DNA TGTGCCAGCGCGGGACTGCCTTCGGGGGAGCAGTACTTC. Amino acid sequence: CASAGLPSGEQYF.

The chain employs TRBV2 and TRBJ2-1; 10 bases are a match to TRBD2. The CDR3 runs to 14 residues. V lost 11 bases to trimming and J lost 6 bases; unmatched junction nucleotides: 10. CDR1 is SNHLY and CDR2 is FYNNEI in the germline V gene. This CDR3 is CASGRAGGFNEQFF. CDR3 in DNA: TGTGCCTCTGGGAGAGCGGGAGGGTTCAATGAGCAGTTCTTC. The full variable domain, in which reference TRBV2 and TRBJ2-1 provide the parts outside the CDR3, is EPEVTQTPSHQVTQMGQEVILRCVPISNHLYFYWYRQILGQKVEFLVSFYNNEISEKSEIFDDQFSVERPDGSNFTLKIRSTKLEDSAMYFCASGRAGGFNEQFFGPGTRLTVL.

Here the CDR3 DNA reads TGTGCCAGCAGCCAAGTAGCGGGAGTAGATACGCAGTATTTT. Residues: CASSQVAGVDTQYF. The chain links TRBV4-2 to TRBJ2-3, with TRBD2 identical over 9 bases. Germline lookup yields CDR1 LGHNA and CDR2 YNFKEQ. This CDR3 comprises 14 residues. V lost 1 base, J lost 5 bases, and 1 base stayed unmatched.

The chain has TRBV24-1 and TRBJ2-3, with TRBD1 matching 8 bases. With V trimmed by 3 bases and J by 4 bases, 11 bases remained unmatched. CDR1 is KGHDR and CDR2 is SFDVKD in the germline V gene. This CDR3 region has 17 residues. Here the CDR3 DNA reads TGTGCCACCAGTGATCCTACGCCGGACAGGGCGCCAGATACGCAGTATTTT. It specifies CATSDPTPDRAPDTQYF.

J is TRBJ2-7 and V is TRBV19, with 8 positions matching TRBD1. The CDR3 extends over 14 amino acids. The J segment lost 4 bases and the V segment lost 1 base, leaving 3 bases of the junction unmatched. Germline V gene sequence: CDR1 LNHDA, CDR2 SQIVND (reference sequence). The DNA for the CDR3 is TGTGCCAGTAGTATAGGGACAGGGACTTACGAGCAGTACTTC. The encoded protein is CASSIGTGTYEQYF. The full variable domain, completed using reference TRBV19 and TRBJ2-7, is DGGITQSPKYLFRKEGQNVTLSCEQNLNHDAMYWYRQDPGQGLRLIYYSQIVNDFQKGDIAEGYSVSREKKESFPLTVTSAQKNPTAFYLCASSIGTGTYEQYFGPGTRLTVT.

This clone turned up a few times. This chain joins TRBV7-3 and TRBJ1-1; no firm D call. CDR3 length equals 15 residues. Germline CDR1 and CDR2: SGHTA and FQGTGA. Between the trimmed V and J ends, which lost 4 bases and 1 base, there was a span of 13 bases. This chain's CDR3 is CASSSGSQTNTEAFF. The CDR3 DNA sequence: TGTGCCAGCAGCTCAGGTTCCCAGACGAACACTGAAGCTTTCTTT.

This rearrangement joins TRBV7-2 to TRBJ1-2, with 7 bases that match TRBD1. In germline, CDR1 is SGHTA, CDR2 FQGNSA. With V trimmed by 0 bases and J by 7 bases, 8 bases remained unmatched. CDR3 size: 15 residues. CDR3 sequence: CASSLAARGVSGYTF. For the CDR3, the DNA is TGTGCCAGCAGCTTAGCGGCCAGGGGGGTCTCTGGCTACACCTTC.

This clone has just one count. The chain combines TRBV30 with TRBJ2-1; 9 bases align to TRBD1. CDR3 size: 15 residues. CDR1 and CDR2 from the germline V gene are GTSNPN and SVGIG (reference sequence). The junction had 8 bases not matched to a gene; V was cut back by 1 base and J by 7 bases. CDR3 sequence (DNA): TGTGCCTGGAGTGGACCGGACAGGGGATTGAATGAGCAGTTCTTC. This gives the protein CAWSGPDRGLNEQFF.

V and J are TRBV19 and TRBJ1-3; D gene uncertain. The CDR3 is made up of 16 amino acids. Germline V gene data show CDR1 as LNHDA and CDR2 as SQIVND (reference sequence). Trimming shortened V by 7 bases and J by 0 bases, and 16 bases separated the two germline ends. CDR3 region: CASNGGGTYSGNTIYF. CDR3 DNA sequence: TGTGCCAGTAATGGCGGCGGCACGTACTCTGGAAACACCATATATTTT.

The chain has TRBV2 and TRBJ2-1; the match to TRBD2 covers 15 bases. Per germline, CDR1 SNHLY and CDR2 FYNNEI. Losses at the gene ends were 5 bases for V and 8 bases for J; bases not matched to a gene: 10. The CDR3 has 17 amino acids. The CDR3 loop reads CASSSRTSGGARHEQFF. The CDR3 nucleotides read TGTGCCAGCAGTAGCCGGACTAGCGGGGGGGCACGGCATGAGCAGTTCTTC.

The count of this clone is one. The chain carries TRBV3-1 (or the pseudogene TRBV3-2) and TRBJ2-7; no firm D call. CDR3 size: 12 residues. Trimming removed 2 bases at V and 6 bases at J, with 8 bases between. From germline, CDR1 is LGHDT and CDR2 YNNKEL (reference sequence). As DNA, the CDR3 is TGTGCCAGCAGCCAAATTCCCCTCGAGCAGTACTTC. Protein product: CASSQIPLEQYF.

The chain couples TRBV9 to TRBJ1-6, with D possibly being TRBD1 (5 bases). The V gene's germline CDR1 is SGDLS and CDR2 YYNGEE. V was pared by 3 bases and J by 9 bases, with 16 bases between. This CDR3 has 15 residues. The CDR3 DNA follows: TGTGCCAGCAGCGGAGTCGGGCAGGGCGGTTCACCCCTCCACTTT. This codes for CASSGVGQGGSPLHF. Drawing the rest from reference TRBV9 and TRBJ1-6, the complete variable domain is DSGVTQTPKHLITATGQRVTLRCSPRSGDLSVYWYQQSLDQGLQFLIQYYNGEERAKGNILERFSAQQFPDLHSELNLSSLELGDSALYFCASSGVGQGGSPLHFGNGTRLTVT.

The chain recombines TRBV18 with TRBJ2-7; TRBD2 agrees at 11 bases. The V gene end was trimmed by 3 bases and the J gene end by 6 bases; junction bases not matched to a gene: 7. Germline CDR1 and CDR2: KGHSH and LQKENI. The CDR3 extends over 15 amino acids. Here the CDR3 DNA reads TGTGCCAGCTCACCGTTACTAGCGGGAGTCGGCGAGCAGTACTTC. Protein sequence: CASSPLLAGVGEQYF.

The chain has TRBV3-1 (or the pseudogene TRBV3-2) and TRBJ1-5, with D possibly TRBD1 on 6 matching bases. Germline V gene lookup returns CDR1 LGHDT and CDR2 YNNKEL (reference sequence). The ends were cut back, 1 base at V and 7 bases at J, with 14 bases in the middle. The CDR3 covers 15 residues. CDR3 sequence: CASSQGTTGRQPQHF. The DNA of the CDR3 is TGTGCCAGCAGCCAAGGCACCACAGGGCGGCAGCCCCAGCATTTT.

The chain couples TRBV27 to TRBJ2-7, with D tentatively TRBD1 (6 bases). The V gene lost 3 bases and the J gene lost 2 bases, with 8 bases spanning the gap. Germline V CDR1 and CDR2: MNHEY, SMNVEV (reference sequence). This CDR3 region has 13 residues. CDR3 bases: TGTGCCAGCAGTTTGAAGGGGGCCTACGAGCAGTACTTC. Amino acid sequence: CASSLKGAYEQYF.

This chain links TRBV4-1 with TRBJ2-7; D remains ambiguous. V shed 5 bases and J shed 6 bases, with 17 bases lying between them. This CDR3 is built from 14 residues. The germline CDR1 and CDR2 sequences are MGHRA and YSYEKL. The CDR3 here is CASSLLVLGSEQYF. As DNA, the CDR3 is TGCGCCAGCAGCTTGCTGGTCCTAGGTTCCGAGCAGTACTTC.

The CDR3 loop is CASSKGGARSTDTQYF. Written as DNA, the CDR3 is TGTGCCAGCAGCAAAGGCGGGGCTCGGAGCACAGATACGCAGTATTTT. This chain joins TRBV3-1 (or the pseudogene TRBV3-2) and TRBJ2-3; possibly TRBD2 for D (6 bases). This CDR3 is 16 amino acids long. Looked up from germline, CDR1 is LGHDT and CDR2 is YNNKEL (reference sequence). Trimming took 5 bases from V and 0 from J, leaving 15 bases between them.